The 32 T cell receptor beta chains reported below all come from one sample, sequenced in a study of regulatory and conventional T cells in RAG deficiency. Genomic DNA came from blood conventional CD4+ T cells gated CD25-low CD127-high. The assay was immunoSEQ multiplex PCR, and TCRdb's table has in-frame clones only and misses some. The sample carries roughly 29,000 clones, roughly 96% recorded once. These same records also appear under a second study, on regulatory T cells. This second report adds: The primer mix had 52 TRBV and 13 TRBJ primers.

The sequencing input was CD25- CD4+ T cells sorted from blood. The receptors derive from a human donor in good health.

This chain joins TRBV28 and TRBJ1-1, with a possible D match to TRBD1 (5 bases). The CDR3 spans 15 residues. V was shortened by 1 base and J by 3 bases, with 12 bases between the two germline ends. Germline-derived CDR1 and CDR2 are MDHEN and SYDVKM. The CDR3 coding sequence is TGTGCCAGCAGTTTATTGCGTCGGGGGTACACTGAAGCTTTCTTT. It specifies CASSLLRRGYTEAFF.

CDR3 sequence: CASSQVTAGTTGELFF. CDR3 coding DNA: TGTGCCAGCAGCCAAGTCACAGCGGGGACAACCGGGGAGCTGTTTTTT. The rearrangement joins TRBV4-2 to TRBJ2-2; a weak D match, TRBD2 (7 bases). V lost 1 base and J lost 5, with 14 bases in between. The CDR3 spans 16 residues. CDR1 is LGHNA and CDR2 is YNFKEQ in the germline V gene.

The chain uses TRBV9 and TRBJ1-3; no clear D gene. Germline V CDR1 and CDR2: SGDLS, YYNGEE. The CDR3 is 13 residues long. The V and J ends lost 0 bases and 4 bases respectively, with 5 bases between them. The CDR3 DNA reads TGTGCCAGCAGCGTAGACCTAGGAAACACCATATATTTT. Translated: CASSVDLGNTIYF.

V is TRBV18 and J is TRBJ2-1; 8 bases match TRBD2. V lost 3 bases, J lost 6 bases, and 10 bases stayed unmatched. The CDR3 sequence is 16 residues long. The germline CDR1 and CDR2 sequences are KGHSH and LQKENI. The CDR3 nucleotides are TGTGCCAGCTCACCGATTTCGGCGGGGGGACCCAATGAGCAGTTCTTC. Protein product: CASSPISAGGPNEQFF.

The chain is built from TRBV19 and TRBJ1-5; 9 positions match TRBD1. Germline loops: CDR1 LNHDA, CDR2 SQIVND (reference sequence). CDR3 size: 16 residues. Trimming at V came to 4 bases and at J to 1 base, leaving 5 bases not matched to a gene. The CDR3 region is CASSRTGTGSNQPQHF. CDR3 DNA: TGTGCCAGTAGTAGAACCGGGACAGGGAGCAATCAGCCCCAGCATTTT.

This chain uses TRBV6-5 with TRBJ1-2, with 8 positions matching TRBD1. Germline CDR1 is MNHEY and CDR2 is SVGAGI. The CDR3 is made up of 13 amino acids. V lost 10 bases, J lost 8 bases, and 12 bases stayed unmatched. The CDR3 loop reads CATQDRADFGYTF. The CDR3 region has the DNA TGTGCCACCCAGGACAGGGCTGATTTCGGCTACACCTTC.

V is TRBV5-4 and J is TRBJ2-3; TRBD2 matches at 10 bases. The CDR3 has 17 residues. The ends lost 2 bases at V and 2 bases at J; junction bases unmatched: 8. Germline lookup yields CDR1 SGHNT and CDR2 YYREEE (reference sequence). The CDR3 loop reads CASSFGLAGANTDTQYF. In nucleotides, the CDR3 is TGTGCCAGCAGCTTCGGGCTAGCGGGGGCAAACACAGATACGCAGTATTTT. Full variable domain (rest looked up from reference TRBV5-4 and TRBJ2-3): ETGVTQSPTHLIKTRGQQVTLRCSSQSGHNTVSWYQQALGQGPQFIFQYYREEENGRGNFPPRFSGLQFPNYSSELNVNALELDDSALYLCASSFGLAGANTDTQYFGPGTRLTVL.

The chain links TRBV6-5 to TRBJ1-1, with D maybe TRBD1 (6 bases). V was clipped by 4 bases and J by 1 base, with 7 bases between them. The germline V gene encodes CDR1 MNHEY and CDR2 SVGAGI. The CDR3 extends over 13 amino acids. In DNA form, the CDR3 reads TGTGCCAGCAGTTCCAGGGGGAACACTGAAGCTTTCTTT. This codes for CASSSRGNTEAFF.

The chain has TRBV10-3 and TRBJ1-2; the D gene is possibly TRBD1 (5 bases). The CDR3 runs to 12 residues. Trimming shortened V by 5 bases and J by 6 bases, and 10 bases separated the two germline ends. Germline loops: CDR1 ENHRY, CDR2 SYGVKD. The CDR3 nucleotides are TGTGCCATCAGTCAACAGGTTCATGGCTACACCTTC. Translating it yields CAISQQVHGYTF.

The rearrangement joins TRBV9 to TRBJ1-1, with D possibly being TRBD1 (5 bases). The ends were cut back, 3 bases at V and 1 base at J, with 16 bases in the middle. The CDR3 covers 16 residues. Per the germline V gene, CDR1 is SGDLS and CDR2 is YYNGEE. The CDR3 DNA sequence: TGTGCCAGCAGCGAAATCCAGGGATGGACGAACACTGAAGCTTTCTTT. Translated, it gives CASSEIQGWTNTEAFF.

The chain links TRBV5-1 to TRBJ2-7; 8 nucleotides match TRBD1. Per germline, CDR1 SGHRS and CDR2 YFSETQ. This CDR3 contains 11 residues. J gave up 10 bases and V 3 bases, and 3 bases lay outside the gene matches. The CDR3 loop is CASSSGQGQYF. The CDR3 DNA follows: TGCGCCAGCAGCTCCGGACAGGGACAGTACTTC. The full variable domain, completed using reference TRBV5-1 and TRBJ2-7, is KAGVTQTPRYLIKTRGQQVTLSCSPISGHRSVSWYQQTPGQGLQFLFEYFSETQRNKGNFPGRFSGRQFSNSRSEMNVSTLELGDSALYLCASSSGQGQYFGPGTRLTVT.

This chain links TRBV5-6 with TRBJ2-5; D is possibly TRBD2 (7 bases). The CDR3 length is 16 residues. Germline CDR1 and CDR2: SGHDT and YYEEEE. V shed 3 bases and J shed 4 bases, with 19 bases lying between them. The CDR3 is CASSSSGRGGRETQYF. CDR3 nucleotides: TGTGCCAGCAGCTCCTCGGGGAGGGGGGGCCGAGAGACCCAGTACTTC. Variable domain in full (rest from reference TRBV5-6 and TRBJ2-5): DAGVTQSPTHLIKTRGQQVTLRCSPKSGHDTVSWYQQALGQGPQFIFQYYEEEERQRGNFPDRFSGHQFPNYSSELNVNALLLGDSALYLCASSSSGRGGRETQYFGPGTRLLVL.

The CDR3 DNA is TGTGCCAGTACAGCCGGGGGCTATGGCTACACCTTC. Its translation is CASTAGGYGYTF. The chain employs TRBV19 and TRBJ1-2, with D possibly being TRBD1 (5 bases). Germline V gives CDR1 LNHDA, CDR2 SQIVND (reference sequence). Trimming took off 7 bases at V and 4 bases at J, with 10 bases between the two ends. This CDR3 region has 12 residues. Drawing the rest from reference TRBV19 and TRBJ1-2, the complete variable domain is DGGITQSPKYLFRKEGQNVTLSCEQNLNHDAMYWYRQDPGQGLRLIYYSQIVNDFQKGDIAEGYSVSREKKESFPLTVTSAQKNPTAFYLCASTAGGYGYTFGSGTRLTVV.

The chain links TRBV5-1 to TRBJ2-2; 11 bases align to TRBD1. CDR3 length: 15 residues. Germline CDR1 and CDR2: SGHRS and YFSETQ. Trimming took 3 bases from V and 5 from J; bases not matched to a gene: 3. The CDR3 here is CASSSDRGPTGELFF. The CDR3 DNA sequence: TGCGCCAGCAGCTCGGACAGGGGGCCGACCGGGGAGCTGTTTTTT.

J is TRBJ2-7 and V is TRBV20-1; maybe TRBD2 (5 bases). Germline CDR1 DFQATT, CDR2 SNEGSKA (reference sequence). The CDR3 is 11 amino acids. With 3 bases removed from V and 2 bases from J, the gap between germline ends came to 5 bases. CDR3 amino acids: CSARTTYEQYF. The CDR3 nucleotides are TGCAGTGCTAGGACTACCTACGAGCAGTACTTC.

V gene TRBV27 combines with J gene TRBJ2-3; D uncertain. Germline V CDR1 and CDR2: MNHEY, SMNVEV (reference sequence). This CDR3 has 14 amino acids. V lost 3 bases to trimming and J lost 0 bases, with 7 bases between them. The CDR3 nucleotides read TGTGCCAGCAGTTTTAGCCGTAGCACAGATACGCAGTATTTT. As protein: CASSFSRSTDTQYF.

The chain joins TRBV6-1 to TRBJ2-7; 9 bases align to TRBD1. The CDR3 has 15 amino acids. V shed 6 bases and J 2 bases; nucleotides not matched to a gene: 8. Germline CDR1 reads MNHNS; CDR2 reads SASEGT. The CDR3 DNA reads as TGTGCCAGCAGCGGAGCCGGGACAGGGCCCTACGAGCAGTACTTC. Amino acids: CASSGAGTGPYEQYF.

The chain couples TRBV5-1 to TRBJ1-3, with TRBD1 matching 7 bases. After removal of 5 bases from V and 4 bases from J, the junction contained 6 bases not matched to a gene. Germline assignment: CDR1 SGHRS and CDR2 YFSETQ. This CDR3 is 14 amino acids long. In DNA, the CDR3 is TGCGCCAGCAGTTCAGGGGGTTACGGAAACACCATATATTTT. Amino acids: CASSSGGYGNTIYF.

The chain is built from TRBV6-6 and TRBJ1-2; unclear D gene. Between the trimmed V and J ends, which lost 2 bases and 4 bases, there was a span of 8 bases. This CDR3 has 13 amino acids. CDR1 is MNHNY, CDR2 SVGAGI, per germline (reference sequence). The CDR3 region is CASSYAPGYGYTF. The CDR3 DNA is TGTGCCAGCAGTTACGCGCCAGGCTATGGCTACACCTTC.

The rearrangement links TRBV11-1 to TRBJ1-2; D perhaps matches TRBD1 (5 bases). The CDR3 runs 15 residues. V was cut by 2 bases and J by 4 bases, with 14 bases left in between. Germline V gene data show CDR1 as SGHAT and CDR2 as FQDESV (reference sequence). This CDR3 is CASSLNGRGGYGYTF. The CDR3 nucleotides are TGTGCCAGCAGCTTAAATGGGAGGGGTGGCTATGGCTACACCTTC. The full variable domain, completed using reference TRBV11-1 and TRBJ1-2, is EAEVAQSPRYKITEKSQAVAFWCDPISGHATLYWYRQILGQGPELLVQFQDESVVDDSQLPKDRFSAERLKGVDSTLKIQPAELGDSAMYLCASSLNGRGGYGYTFGSGTRLTVV.

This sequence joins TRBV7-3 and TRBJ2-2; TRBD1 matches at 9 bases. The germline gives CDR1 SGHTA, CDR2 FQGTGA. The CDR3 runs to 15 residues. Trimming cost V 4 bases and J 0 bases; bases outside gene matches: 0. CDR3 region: CASSYRGPNTGELFF. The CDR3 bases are TGTGCCAGCAGCTACAGGGGGCCGAACACCGGGGAGCTGTTTTTT.

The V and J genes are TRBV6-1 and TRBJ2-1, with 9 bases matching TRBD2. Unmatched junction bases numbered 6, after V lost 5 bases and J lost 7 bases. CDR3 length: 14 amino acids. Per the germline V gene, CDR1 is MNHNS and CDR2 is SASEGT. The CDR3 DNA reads TGTGCCAGCAGTCCGGCTAGCGGGGCTAATGAGCAGTTCTTC. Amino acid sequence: CASSPASGANEQFF.

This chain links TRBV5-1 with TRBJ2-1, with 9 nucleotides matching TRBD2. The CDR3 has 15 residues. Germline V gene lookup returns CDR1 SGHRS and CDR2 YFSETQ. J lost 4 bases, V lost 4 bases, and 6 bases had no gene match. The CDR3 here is CASSIAGALYNEQFF. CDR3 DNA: TGCGCCAGCAGCATAGCGGGGGCCCTATACAATGAGCAGTTCTTC.

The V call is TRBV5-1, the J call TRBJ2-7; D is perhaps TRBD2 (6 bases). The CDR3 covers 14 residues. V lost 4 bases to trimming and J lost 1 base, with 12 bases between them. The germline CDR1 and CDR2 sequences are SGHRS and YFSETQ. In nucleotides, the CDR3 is TGCGCCAGCAGCGCTACCCGGGGGTCCTACGAGCAGTACTTC. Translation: CASSATRGSYEQYF.

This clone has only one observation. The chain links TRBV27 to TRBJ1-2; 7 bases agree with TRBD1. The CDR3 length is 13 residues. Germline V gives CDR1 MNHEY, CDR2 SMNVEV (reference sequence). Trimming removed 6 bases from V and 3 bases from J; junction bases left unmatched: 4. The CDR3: CASSRDSHYGYTF. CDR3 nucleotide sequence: TGTGCCAGCAGCCGGGACAGTCACTATGGCTACACCTTC.

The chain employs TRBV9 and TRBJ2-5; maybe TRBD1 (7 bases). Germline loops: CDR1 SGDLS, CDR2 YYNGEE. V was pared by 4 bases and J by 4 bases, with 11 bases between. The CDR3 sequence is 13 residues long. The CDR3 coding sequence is TGTGCCAGCAGCCCCCAGGGGGGAGAGACCCAGTACTTC. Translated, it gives CASSPQGGETQYF.

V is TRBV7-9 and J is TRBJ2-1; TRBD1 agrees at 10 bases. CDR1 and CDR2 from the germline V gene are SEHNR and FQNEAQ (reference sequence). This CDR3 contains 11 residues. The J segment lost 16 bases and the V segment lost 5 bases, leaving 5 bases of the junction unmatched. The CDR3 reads CASSPDRGLFF. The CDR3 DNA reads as TGTGCCAGCAGCCCAGACAGGGGGCTATTCTTC.

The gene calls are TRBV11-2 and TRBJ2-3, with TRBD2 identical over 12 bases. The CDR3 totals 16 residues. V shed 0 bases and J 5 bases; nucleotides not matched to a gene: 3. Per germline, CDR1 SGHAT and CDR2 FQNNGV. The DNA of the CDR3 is TGTGCCAGCAGCTTAGATAGGGGACTAGCGGGAGATACGCAGTATTTT. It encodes CASSLDRGLAGDTQYF.

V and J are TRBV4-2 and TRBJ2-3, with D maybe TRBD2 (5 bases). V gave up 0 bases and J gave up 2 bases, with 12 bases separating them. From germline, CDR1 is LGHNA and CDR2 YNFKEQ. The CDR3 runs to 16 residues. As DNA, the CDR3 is TGTGCCAGCAGCCAAGACGGTCGGGGAGTCACAGATACGCAGTATTTT. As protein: CASSQDGRGVTDTQYF.

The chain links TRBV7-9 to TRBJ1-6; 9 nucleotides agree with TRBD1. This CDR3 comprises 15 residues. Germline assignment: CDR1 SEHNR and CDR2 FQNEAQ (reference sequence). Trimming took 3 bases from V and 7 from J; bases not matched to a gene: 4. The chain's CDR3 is CASSFRDRVNSPLHF. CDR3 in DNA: TGTGCCAGCAGCTTTCGGGACAGGGTAAATTCACCCCTCCACTTT.

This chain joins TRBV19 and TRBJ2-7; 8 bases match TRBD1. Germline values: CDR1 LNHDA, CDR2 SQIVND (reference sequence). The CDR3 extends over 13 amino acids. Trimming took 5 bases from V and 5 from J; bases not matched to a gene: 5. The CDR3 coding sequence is TGTGCCAGTAGTCAAACACAGGGGGACGAGCAGTACTTC. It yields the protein CASSQTQGDEQYF.

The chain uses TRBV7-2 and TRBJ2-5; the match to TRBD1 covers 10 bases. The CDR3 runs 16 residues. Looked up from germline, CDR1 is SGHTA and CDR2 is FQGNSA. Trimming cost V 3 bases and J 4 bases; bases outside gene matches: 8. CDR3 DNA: TGTGCCAGCAGCTTGAGGGGGACAGGGGTGGGAGAGACCCAGTACTTC. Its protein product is CASSLRGTGVGETQYF.